The source of this T cell receptor beta chain is a study of beta chain features in type 1 diabetes. General study points: All four CD4+ subsets of Type 1 diabetes patients contained TCRB CDR3s that were moderately but significantly shorter. There were fewer insertions and more deletions at the VDJ junctions of type 1 diabetes patients.

This CDR3 is built from 16 residues. The V gene end was trimmed by 3 bases and the J gene end by 1 base; junction bases not matched to a gene: 6. Per the germline V gene, CDR1 is SGDLS and CDR2 is YYNGEE. What was sequenced were expressed TCRB transcripts, since all of the isolated RNA had been reverse transcribed. The assay was immunoSEQ multiplex PCR, and TCRdb's table has in-frame clones only and misses some. The top ten clones hold about 0.02% of a sample with hundreds of thousands of clones, about an eighth of them seen once. As for this clone: Its antigen is not known.

The rearrangement uses TRBV9 and TRBJ2-1; TRBD1 matches at 8 bases. Sequenced: naive CD4+ T cells from blood. This receptor was taken from a man younger than 35 with type 1 diabetes. The CDR3 sequence is CASSETTGDSYNEQFF. DNA for the CDR3: TGTGCCAGCAGCGAGACGACAGGGGATTCCTACAATGAGCAGTTCTTC.